Sequencing of this TCR beta chain was carried out in a study of T cells generated in artificial thymic organoids (dated by TCRdb to the late 2010s). Some background on the complete study: The TCR alpha and beta CDR3 repertoires of CD8 single positive T cells derived from in vitro artificial thymic organoids were compared with those of thymic and peripheral blood naive CD8 T cells. The displayed repertoire sequencing data were described as being representative of three independent experiments.

Broad study findings and their caveats: Organoid-derived T cells showed no skewing in Valpha or Vbeta usage, which argues against dominance of unconventional lineages or clonal expansions. The TCR clonotype diversity of organoid-derived CD8 single positive T cells was physiological and comparable to that of naive CD8 T cells from thymus and blood.

Measured from the cysteine to the phenylalanine, the CDR3 is 14 residues long. Solely the CDR3 DNA is kept, with 42 bases framed from the first base. CDR1 is given as MGHDK and CDR2 as SYGVNS, both from the germline V gene. About this clonotype itself: Its antigen target is currently unknown. The junction does not match germline at one end; this may be a read error.

Artificial thymic organoids were generated by aggregating human HSPCs with MS5 murine stromal cells transduced with human DLL1, and the organoids were cultured at an air-liquid interface. Organoids were seeded with FACS-purified CD34+CD3- hematopoietic stem and progenitor cells depleted of residual T cells. The organoids were grown in serum-free RB27 medium, which consisted of RPMI 1640 supplemented with B27, FLT3L, IL-7 and ascorbic acid. Before RNA extraction, CD3+TCRalphabeta+CD8 single positive T cells from organoids and thymus were sorted by FACS. For each sample, total RNA was purified from 40,000 to 200,000 sorted cells using the RNeasy Micro kit, and RNA quality was checked on an Agilent RNA 6000 Nano chip. TCRalpha and TCRbeta libraries were amplified in separate semi-nested PCR reactions using Advantage 2 and reverse primers located in the TRAC or TRBC constant regions. The amount of total RNA used for first-strand cDNA synthesis ranged from roughly 3.5 to 500 ng. TCR cDNA libraries were made by 5'-RACE with the SMARTer PCR cDNA Synthesis kit, using a poly-dT primer for first-strand synthesis. Each semi-nested reverse primer in the constant region carried a 5-nucleotide sample-specific barcode, and the resulting products were cleaned up with the Zymo DNA Clean and Concentrator-5 kit. As many as ten barcoded samples were combined into a pool, ligated to Illumina adaptors, and sequenced on an Illumina MiSeq as 2 x 150 bp paired-end reads. The original methods were these. After demultiplexing, reads were aligned with BLAT to a custom library containing all human TRAV, TRAJ, TRBV, TRBD and TRBJ combinations from IMGT. The best BLAT hits were picked using pslCDnaFilter (-maxAligns=1, -ignoreIntrons), and custom Perl scripts were used to calculate clonotype frequencies. TCRdb's own reprocessing of the public reads used fastp at Q25 and MiXCR and kept productive beta chains. Each entry merges the rows of one CDR3 protein and shows their most common DNA and genes. Here the V and J calls rest on TCRdb's processing, not on the authors' analysis. The sample contains over 7,000 distinct CDR3 sequences, more than 20% of them found a single time. The top ten clones comprise about 3% of the sample.

Sequencing input: naive CD8+ T cells grown in artificial thymic organoids from cord blood stem and progenitor cells. Read against the paper, the sample's cell subset or site label means: CD3+TCRalphabeta+CD8SP T cells; for blood, CD45RO-CCR7+ naive CD8+ T cells. The sequence was collected from a human donor who gave cord blood stem cells for thymic organoid culture, a cardiac surgery patient who gave postnatal thymus, or a blood donor (not recorded which). This receptor chain uses TRBV25-1 and TRBJ1-4, with the D gene too uncertain to name. CDR3 protein: CGSSEWCGREKLFF. The bases read TGTGGCAGCAGTGAATGGTGCGGGCGGGAAAAACTGTTTTTT.